These 7 T cell receptor beta chains share one sample of origin, sequenced in a study of T cell responses to AZD1222 COVID-19 vaccine. The repertoire was sequenced with immunoSEQ multiplex PCR; TCRdb's copy has only in-frame clones and lacks some. Among over 150,000 clones listed, roughly 94% were seen once. The sequencing here drew on peripheral blood, taken 28 days after the second AZD1222 dose. Receptor source: an adult who received the AZD1222 COVID-19 vaccine.

This chain joins TRBV4-1 and TRBJ2-1; unclear D gene. V gave up 0 bases and J gave up 12 bases, with 9 bases separating them. The CDR3 sequence is 12 residues long. Germline V gene lookup returns CDR1 MGHRA and CDR2 YSYEKL. The CDR3 spells CASSQDRRVQFF. The CDR3 bases are TGCGCCAGCAGCCAAGATCGCCGGGTGCAGTTCTTC.

This chain connects TRBV5-6 to TRBJ1-1; possibly TRBD1 for D (5 bases). This CDR3 region has 13 residues. Trimming removed 3 bases from V and 1 base from J, with 7 bases in between. CDR1 is SGHDT and CDR2 is YYEEEE in the germline V gene. The CDR3 spells CASSYRGNTEAFF. CDR3 in DNA: TGTGCCAGCAGCTATAGGGGGAACACTGAAGCTTTCTTT.

This clone was counted between two and nine times. The gene calls are TRBV7-2 and TRBJ2-1; D may be TRBD2 (5 bases). The CDR3 consists of 15 residues. Germline V gene sequence: CDR1 SGHTA, CDR2 FQGNSA. With 1 base removed from V and 5 bases from J, the gap between germline ends came to 12 bases. CDR3 loop: CASSLERAGNNEQFF. CDR3 DNA: TGTGCCAGCAGCTTAGAGAGGGCGGGCAACAATGAGCAGTTCTTC. Full variable domain (outside the CDR3, taken from reference TRBV7-2 and TRBJ2-1): GAGVSQSPSNKVTEKGKDVELRCDPISGHTALYWYRQSLGQGLEFLIYFQGNSAPDKSGLPSDRFSAERTGGSVSTLTIQRTQQEDSAVYLCASSLERAGNNEQFFGPGTRLTVL.

This sequence joins TRBV19 and TRBJ1-2; no firm D call. V lost 3 bases and J lost 5, with 16 bases in between. Per the germline V gene, CDR1 is LNHDA and CDR2 is SQIVND (reference sequence). This CDR3 contains 15 residues. The CDR3, as DNA: TGTGCCAGTAGTATTGGTCCAGGTCTTCCTTATGGCTACACCTTC. It encodes CASSIGPGLPYGYTF.

This clone was seen a handful of times. The V call is TRBV7-2, the J call TRBJ1-2, with D unclear. CDR3 length: 13 amino acids. Germline V gives CDR1 SGHTA, CDR2 FQGNSA. V was trimmed by 3 bases and J by 2 bases, leaving 7 bases between them. CDR3 sequence: CASSFGVNYGYTF. CDR3 sequence (DNA): TGTGCCAGCAGCTTCGGGGTGAACTATGGCTACACCTTC.

This clone appeared once. CDR3: CASSLGIPYEQYF. The CDR3 region has the DNA TGTGCCAGCAGCCTCGGGATTCCTTACGAGCAGTACTTC. The V and J genes are TRBV3-1 (or the pseudogene TRBV3-2) and TRBJ2-7, with D possibly TRBD2 on 5 matching bases. The ends were cut back, 4 bases at V and 4 bases at J, with 11 bases in the middle. The CDR3 loop spans 13 amino acids. The V gene's germline CDR1 is LGHDT and CDR2 YNNKEL (reference sequence).

The chain recombines TRBV30 with TRBJ2-1; possibly TRBD1 for D (6 bases). The CDR3 runs 11 residues. Germline V gene sequence: CDR1 GTSNPN, CDR2 SVGIG (reference sequence). V was trimmed by 6 bases and J by 4 bases, leaving 7 bases between them. CDR3 in DNA: TGTGCCTGTGGACAGTACAATGAGCAGTTCTTC. Translated: CACGQYNEQFF. Full variable domain (missing parts from reference TRBV30 and TRBJ2-1): SQTIHQWPATLVQPVGSPLSLECTVEGTSNPNLYWYRQAAGRGLQLLFYSVGIGQISSEVPQNLSASRPQDRQFILSSKKLLLSDSGFYLCACGQYNEQFFGPGTRLTVL.